One sample yielded the 29 T cell receptor beta chains listed below, sequenced in a study of OX40 agonist ivuxolimab in advanced cancers. The assay was immunoSEQ multiplex PCR, and TCRdb's table has in-frame clones only and misses some. The table shows fewer than 100,000 clones, with approximately 89% occurring only once. Sequencing used CD4+ or CD8+ T cells sorted from blood, obtained in a trial of the OX40 agonist ivuxolimab. These receptors were collected from an adult with an advanced solid tumor such as melanoma, head and neck, liver or kidney cancer.

The rearrangement uses TRBV7-3 and TRBJ2-3; D assignment may be TRBD1 or TRBD2 (5 bases each). Germline V CDR1 and CDR2: SGHTA, FQGTGA. V lost 5 bases and J lost 7, with 25 bases in between. There are 17 residues in the CDR3. The CDR3 spells CASSQSAGALPPNTQYF. CDR3 DNA sequence: TGTGCCAGCAGCCAGAGTGCCGGGGCCCTCCCTCCGAATACGCAGTATTTT.

CDR3 sequence: CASSSPARTQETQYF. CDR3 bases: TGTGCCAGCAGCTCCCCGGCGCGGACCCAAGAGACCCAGTACTTC. The rearrangement joins TRBV11-1 to TRBJ2-5; D unclear. CDR1 SGHAT and CDR2 FQDESV come from the germline V gene (reference sequence). The CDR3 length is 15 residues. V was cut by 4 bases and J by 1 base, with 13 bases left in between.

This sequence joins TRBV7-2 and TRBJ1-3; perhaps TRBD1 as D (5 bases). V lost 4 bases to trimming and J lost 11 bases, with 18 bases between them. This CDR3 spans 14 amino acids. From germline, CDR1 is SGHTA and CDR2 FQGNSA. The CDR3 here is CASSSGRGGVPIYF. The CDR3 coding sequence is TGTGCCAGCAGCTCGGGACGGGGGGGAGTCCCCATATATTTT.

V usage is TRBV11-1 and J usage is TRBJ1-2, with no clear D. Per germline, CDR1 SGHAT and CDR2 FQDESV (reference sequence). V was cut by 5 bases and J by 4 bases, with 11 bases left in between. CDR3 size: 13 residues. The CDR3 spells CASSPRDGYGYTF. CDR3 bases: TGTGCCAGCAGCCCACGCGATGGCTATGGCTACACCTTC. The entire variable domain, with the rest obtained from reference TRBV11-1 and TRBJ1-2, is as follows: EAEVAQSPRYKITEKSQAVAFWCDPISGHATLYWYRQILGQGPELLVQFQDESVVDDSQLPKDRFSAERLKGVDSTLKIQPAELGDSAMYLCASSPRDGYGYTFGSGTRLTVV.

In its sample, this clone was seen once. This chain uses TRBV2 with TRBJ1-5; a weak D match, TRBD1 (5 bases). This CDR3 region has 13 residues. Germline lookup yields CDR1 SNHLY and CDR2 FYNNEI. The ends were cut back, 5 bases at V and 3 bases at J, with 8 bases in the middle. The CDR3 region has the DNA TGTGCCAGCAGTTACGGGGCCAATCAGCCCCAGCATTTT. Its translation is CASSYGANQPQHF.

This rearrangement joins TRBV5-1 to TRBJ1-2, with D unclear. V was trimmed by 0 bases and J by 4 bases, leaving 13 bases between them. In germline, CDR1 is SGHRS, CDR2 YFSETQ. The CDR3 sequence is 15 residues long. CDR3 DNA sequence: TGCGCCAGCAGCTTGGGTAGTATAGACGTCTATGGCTACACCTTC. This gives the protein CASSLGSIDVYGYTF.

V usage is TRBV19 and J usage is TRBJ1-1; 9 nucleotides align to TRBD1. The CDR3 length is 18 residues. Trimming removed 5 bases from V and 1 base from J; junction bases left unmatched: 14. Looked up from germline, CDR1 is LNHDA and CDR2 is SQIVND (reference sequence). The CDR3 is CASSVSTSDRGENTEAFF. The CDR3 DNA reads as TGTGCCAGTAGTGTCTCCACTTCGGACAGGGGCGAGAACACTGAAGCTTTCTTT.

The chain carries TRBV7-6 and TRBJ2-5; D ambiguous. This CDR3 has 13 residues. Per the germline V gene, CDR1 is SGHVS and CDR2 is FNYEAQ. The V gene lost 5 bases and the J gene lost 0 bases, with 7 bases spanning the gap. The CDR3 sequence is CASSLHHQETQYF. CDR3 DNA sequence: TGTGCCAGCAGCCTACACCACCAAGAGACCCAGTACTTC.

The V call is TRBV7-2, the J call TRBJ1-1; D is undetermined. From germline, CDR1 is SGHTA and CDR2 FQGNSA. V was shortened by 5 bases and J by 7 bases, with 14 bases between the two germline ends. This CDR3 is built from 13 residues. The CDR3 loop is CASSPRAFGEAFF. The CDR3 region has the DNA TGTGCCAGCAGCCCCCGGGCTTTCGGTGAAGCTTTCTTT.

This chain uses TRBV28 with TRBJ2-6; possible D gene TRBD2, 5 bases. Germline V gives CDR1 MDHEN, CDR2 SYDVKM. This CDR3 spans 16 amino acids. The V gene lost 6 bases and the J gene lost 2 bases, with 14 bases spanning the gap. In DNA, the CDR3 is TGTGCCAGCAGACTCACCCACGGGGCTGGGGCCAACGTCCTGACTTTC. The encoded protein is CASRLTHGAGANVLTF.

This chain connects TRBV7-3 to TRBJ2-7, with D hard to call. Per germline, CDR1 SGHTA and CDR2 FQGTGA. This CDR3 comprises 14 residues. V was pared by 2 bases and J by 2 bases, with 10 bases between. In nucleotides, the CDR3 is TGTGCCAGCAGCTTAGGGCCGGCCCCCTACGAGCAGTACTTC. This encodes CASSLGPAPYEQYF.

The sample holds one count of this clone. The V gene is TRBV9, the J gene TRBJ1-4; D ambiguous. Germline V lookup: CDR1 SGDLS, CDR2 YYNGEE. The V gene lost 5 bases and the J gene lost 4 bases, with 12 bases spanning the gap. This CDR3 is 14 amino acids long. CDR3 in amino acids: CASSKDGFNEKLFF. As DNA, the CDR3 is TGTGCCAGCAGTAAGGATGGGTTTAATGAAAAACTGTTTTTT.

This rearrangement joins TRBV7-3 to TRBJ1-1; D not resolved. The germline gives CDR1 SGHTA, CDR2 FQGTGA. The CDR3 covers 11 residues. The V end lost 1 base, the J end lost 6 bases, and 3 bases lay between the germline ends. The chain's CDR3 is CASSLSAEAFF. In nucleotides, the CDR3 is TGTGCCAGCAGCTTAAGCGCTGAAGCTTTCTTT.

The chain employs TRBV9 and TRBJ2-7; 8 bases map to TRBD2. The ends lost 2 bases at V and 4 bases at J; junction bases unmatched: 11. The CDR3 extends over 16 amino acids. Germline V gene lookup returns CDR1 SGDLS and CDR2 YYNGEE. The CDR3 sequence is CASSVGPAGEIYEQYF. The CDR3, as DNA: TGTGCCAGCAGCGTTGGTCCAGCGGGAGAAATATACGAGCAGTACTTC.

The J gene is TRBJ1-4, the V gene TRBV7-9, with 7 bases lining up with TRBD1. This CDR3 is 14 amino acids long. Germline V gene data show CDR1 as SEHNR and CDR2 as FQNEAQ (reference sequence). V shed 6 bases and J 2 bases; nucleotides not matched to a gene: 3. The CDR3 DNA reads as TGTGCCAGCAGTTTGACAGGGACTAATGAAAAACTGTTTTTT. This codes for CASSLTGTNEKLFF.

In the case of this clone: At one end, the junction sequence differs from germline, possibly due to a read error. V is TRBV19 and J is TRBJ1-1; no clear D. CDR3 size: 15 residues. Looked up from germline, CDR1 is LNHDA and CDR2 is SQIVND (reference sequence). Here the CDR3 reads CASSITDPVKTEAFF. CDR3 sequence (DNA): TGTGCCAGTAGTATAACAGACCCCGTGAAGACTGAAGCTTTCTTT.

V usage is TRBV7-3 and J usage is TRBJ1-1; the D is unclear. The length of the CDR3 is 13 residues. CDR1 is SGHTA, CDR2 FQGTGA, per germline. The germline V and J ends were trimmed by 5 bases and 5 bases, with 12 bases remaining between them. CDR3 amino acids: CASSPSLGTEAFF. The CDR3 DNA reads as TGTGCCAGCAGCCCCTCTTTAGGTACTGAAGCTTTCTTT.

This clone was detected only a few times. The chain employs TRBV5-1 and TRBJ1-1; possible D gene TRBD1, 6 bases. CDR3 size: 14 residues. Germline V gives CDR1 SGHRS, CDR2 YFSETQ. Trimming shortened V by 4 bases and J by 1 base, and 11 bases separated the two germline ends. The CDR3 region has the DNA TGCGCCAGCAGCCCACAGGGCCAGAACACTGAAGCTTTCTTT. This codes for CASSPQGQNTEAFF.

DNA of the CDR3: TGTGCCAGCTCACCAGGCCGACGAGGCACCGGGGAGCTGTTTTTT. Translation gives CASSPGRRGTGELFF. The chain links TRBV18 to TRBJ2-2; D unclear. The ends were cut back, 2 bases at V and 4 bases at J, with 11 bases in the middle. Germline values: CDR1 KGHSH, CDR2 LQKENI. The length of the CDR3 is 15 residues.

The gene calls are TRBV18 and TRBJ2-5, with 7 bases aligning to TRBD1. Germline CDR1 reads KGHSH; CDR2 reads LQKENI. The CDR3 is 15 residues long. The ends lost 3 bases at V and 3 bases at J; junction bases unmatched: 7. The CDR3 DNA sequence: TGTGCCAGCTCACCGATAAGGGACAGCGAAGAGACCCAGTACTTC. This sequence encodes CASSPIRDSEETQYF.

The V and J genes are TRBV5-1 and TRBJ2-3; 9 nucleotides align to TRBD2. With V trimmed by 4 bases and J by 4 bases, 4 bases remained unmatched. In germline, CDR1 is SGHRS, CDR2 YFSETQ. The CDR3 has 14 amino acids. The DNA of the CDR3 is TGCGCCAGCAGCGAGGGCGGGGGGGCAGATACGCAGTATTTT. It codes for CASSEGGGADTQYF.

To note about this clone: Other nucleotide sequences in the sample specify the same CDR3. V and J are TRBV29-1 and TRBJ2-2, with TRBD1 matching over 10 bases. The length of the CDR3 is 14 residues. Losses at the gene ends were 6 bases for V and 4 bases for J; bases not matched to a gene: 5. The germline V gene has CDR1 SQVTM and CDR2 ANQGSEA. The CDR3 region is CSVGDRGPTGELFF. The DNA for the CDR3 is TGCAGCGTCGGTGACAGGGGGCCCACCGGGGAGCTGTTTTTT.

V gene TRBV5-1 combines with J gene TRBJ1-2, with TRBD1 identical over 7 bases. With 2 bases clipped from V and 3 bases from J, the junction kept 7 bases outside the gene matches. The CDR3 loop spans 15 amino acids. The germline gives CDR1 SGHRS, CDR2 YFSETQ. The DNA of the CDR3 is TGCGCCAGCAGCTTCGGCACAGGGGAAGACTATGGCTACACCTTC. It translates to CASSFGTGEDYGYTF.

V is TRBV6-5 and J is TRBJ1-1; the D is unclear. The CDR3 spans 14 residues. With 7 bases removed from V and 0 bases from J, the gap between germline ends came to 12 bases. Germline CDR1 and CDR2: MNHEY and SVGAGI. The CDR3 reads CASKDGSMNTEAFF. The CDR3 nucleotides read TGTGCCAGCAAGGACGGGAGTATGAACACTGAAGCTTTCTTT.

A single count supports this clone. The chain couples TRBV11-2 to TRBJ2-1, with 10 bases that match TRBD2. The CDR3 has 16 amino acids. The germline CDR1 and CDR2 sequences are SGHAT and FQNNGV. V lost 3 bases and J lost 3; bases outside the gene matches: 5. CDR3 region: CASSFLAGALYNEQFF. The DNA for the CDR3 is TGTGCCAGCAGCTTCCTAGCGGGGGCCCTCTACAATGAGCAGTTCTTC.

The chain has TRBV18 and TRBJ2-1; D uncertain. Germline V gives CDR1 KGHSH, CDR2 LQKENI. This CDR3 contains 13 residues. Trimming left V 2 bases short and J 5 bases short, with 7 bases between. CDR3 amino acids: CASSPLKHNEQFF. CDR3 DNA: TGTGCCAGCTCACCATTAAAACACAATGAGCAGTTCTTC.

The rearrangement links TRBV5-6 to TRBJ1-5; weak D call: TRBD1 (6 bases). The CDR3 covers 15 residues. Per the germline V gene, CDR1 is SGHDT and CDR2 is YYEEEE. V shed 3 bases and J shed 7 bases, with 17 bases lying between them. CDR3 protein: CASSSSKQGLQPQHF. The CDR3 coding sequence is TGTGCCAGCAGCTCCTCCAAACAGGGCCTGCAGCCCCAGCATTTT.

V usage is TRBV6-4 and J usage is TRBJ1-2; tentatively, D is TRBD1 (6 bases). This CDR3 spans 13 amino acids. Trimming pared 5 bases from V and 5 bases from J, leaving 12 bases between. CDR1 MRHNA and CDR2 SNTAGT come from the germline V gene. CDR3: CASSQGRGYGYTF. Here the CDR3 DNA reads TGTGCCAGCAGTCAGGGGCGCGGTTATGGCTACACCTTC.

Comment on this clone: Mismatch with germline at one junction end may stem from a read error. The DNA for the CDR3 is TGTGCCAGCAGCTTAGACCGGGACACAGAAGCTTTCTTT. Protein product: CASSLDRDTEAFF. The chain joins TRBV11-2 to TRBJ1-1, with D possibly being TRBD1 (6 bases). Germline-derived CDR1 and CDR2 are SGHAT and FQNNGV. This CDR3 is built from 13 residues.